Listed below are T cell receptor beta chains from one sample, sequenced in a study of CD8 T cells in ankylosing spondylitis. TCRdb re-analysed the 5' RACE reads in MiXCR, keeping a single row per CDR3 protein. Here the sample spans just under 550,000 distinct CDR3 sequences, about an eighth being singletons. Sequences were obtained from blood, either unsorted or a sorted T cell fraction (not recorded which). Every receptor here comes from a male donor with ankylosing spondylitis. Both conserved end residues are part of each CDR3. A D gene is named only where the DNA matches it firmly. Size is omitted from some rows. Given values are once, few, many or a class for expanded clones.

V: TRBV15; length: 15; J: TRBJ1-1; size: many; D: NA; CDR3: CATSRDRIMNTEAFF; DNA: TGTGCCACCAGCAGAGATCGCATCATGAACACTGAAGCTTTCTTT
V: TRBV20-1; length: 14; J: TRBJ2-5; size: NA; D: NA; CDR3: CSAASGTKGETQYF; DNA: TGCAGTGCTGCCTCCGGGACAAAGGGGGAGACCCAGTACTTC
V: TRBV7-9; length: 13; J: TRBJ1-2; size: NA; D: NA; CDR3: CASSLVGEGGYTF; DNA: TGTGCCAGCAGCTTAGTGGGCGAAGGTGGCTACACCTTC
V: TRBV12-3/TRBV12-4; length: 14; J: TRBJ2-5; size: few; D: NA; CDR3: CASSFGGSAKTQYF; DNA: TGTGCCAGCAGTTTTGGTGGGTCCGCGAAGACCCAGTACTTC
V: TRBV12-3/TRBV12-4; length: 14; J: TRBJ2-3; size: many; D: TRBD2; CDR3: CASSLGGRGDTQYF; DNA: TGTGCCAGCAGTTTGGGCGGGAGGGGAGATACGCAGTATTTT
V: TRBV7-2; length: 14; J: TRBJ1-1; size: NA; D: TRBD1; CDR3: CASSFGTGNTEAFF; DNA: TGTGCCAGCAGCTTTGGGACAGGGAACACTGAAGCTTTCTTT
V: TRBV20-1; length: 16; J: TRBJ2-3; size: NA; D: NA; CDR3: CSARDSGGAFTDTQYF; DNA: TGCAGTGCTAGAGATTCGGGGGGCGCTTTTACCGATACGCAGTATTTT
V: TRBV30; length: 14; J: TRBJ2-3; size: NA; D: TRBD2; CDR3: CAWSKTSVKDTQYF; DNA: TGTGCCTGGAGTAAGACTAGCGTCAAAGATACGCAGTATTTT
V: TRBV10-3; length: 13; J: TRBJ2-5; size: few; D: NA; CDR3: CATKKRDQETQYF; DNA: TGTGCCACCAAGAAACGGGATCAAGAGACCCAGTACTTC
V: TRBV20-1; length: 10; J: TRBJ1-1; size: NA; D: NA; CDR3: CSPTGTEAFF; DNA: TGCAGCCCCACAGGGACTGAAGCTTTCTTT
V: TRBV30; length: 13; J: TRBJ1-4; size: NA; D: NA; CDR3: CAWSVLRAEKLFF; DNA: TGTGCCTGGAGTGTATTGAGAGCAGAAAAACTGTTTTTT
V: TRBV20-1; length: 14; J: TRBJ2-1; size: few; D: TRBD2; CDR3: CSAGRLAGEGEQFF; DNA: TGCAGTGCTGGTAGACTAGCGGGAGAGGGTGAGCAGTTCTTC
V: TRBV5-1; length: 16; J: TRBJ2-1; size: few; D: NA; CDR3: CASSLAGTSSYNEQFF; DNA: TGCGCCAGCAGCTTGGCCGGGACCAGCTCCTACAATGAGCAGTTCTTC
V: TRBV4-1; length: 13; J: TRBJ2-3; size: few; D: NA; CDR3: CASSQDLLDTQYF; DNA: TGCGCCAGCAGCCAAGACCTACTGGATACGCAGTATTTT
V: TRBV4-2; length: 12; J: TRBJ2-1; size: few; D: NA; CDR3: CASSHGGDEQFF; DNA: TGTGCCAGCAGTCATGGCGGAGATGAGCAGTTCTTC
V: TRBV3-1; length: 13; J: TRBJ2-1; size: few; D: NA; CDR3: CASSQDGNNEQFF; DNA: TGTGCCAGCAGCCAAGATGGGAACAATGAGCAGTTCTTC
V: TRBV4-1; length: 16; J: TRBJ2-2; size: few; D: TRBD1; CDR3: CASSQERGRLTGELFF; DNA: TGCGCCAGCAGCCAAGAGAGGGGGCGCCTTACCGGGGAGCTGTTTTTT
V: TRBV9; length: 15; J: TRBJ2-1; size: many; D: NA; CDR3: CASSVVSGYYNEQFF; DNA: TGTGCCAGCAGCGTAGTTAGCGGATATTACAATGAGCAGTTCTTC
V: TRBV6-1; length: 15; J: TRBJ2-1; size: NA; D: NA; CDR3: CASRRTGGGFNEQFF; DNA: TGTGCCAGCAGGAGAACAGGCGGTGGATTCAATGAGCAGTTCTTC
V: TRBV7-9; length: 16; J: TRBJ2-2; size: many; D: TRBD2; CDR3: CASTTARAGAVGELFF; DNA: TGTGCCAGCACCACCGCCCGAGCGGGAGCGGTCGGGGAGCTGTTTTTT
V: TRBV25-1; length: 15; J: TRBJ2-7; size: NA; D: NA; CDR3: CASAGAGTLSYEQYF; DNA: TGTGCCAGCGCCGGGGCCGGGACTCTCTCCTACGAGCAGTACTTC
V: TRBV7-2; length: 15; J: TRBJ2-3; size: NA; D: NA; CDR3: CASSEQVVPADTQYF; DNA: TGTGCCAGCAGCGAACAGGTGGTGCCGGCAGATACGCAGTATTTT
V: TRBV11-2; length: 18; J: TRBJ2-3; size: NA; D: TRBD2; CDR3: CASSPGLAGTGLRDTQYF; DNA: TGTGCCAGCAGCCCGGGACTAGCGGGAACGGGACTGAGGGATACGCAGTATTTT
V: TRBV4-2; length: 16; J: TRBJ1-2; size: many; D: NA; CDR3: CASSQDMGQVNYGYTF; DNA: TGTGCCAGCAGCCAAGATATGGGGCAGGTTAACTATGGCTACACCTTC
V: TRBV4-2; length: 18; J: TRBJ2-2; size: NA; D: TRBD2; CDR3: CASSQEGPGTTNTGELFF; DNA: TGTGCCAGCAGCCAAGAAGGTCCCGGGACTACTAACACCGGGGAGCTGTTTTTT
V: TRBV7-8; length: 16; J: TRBJ2-5; size: NA; D: NA; CDR3: CASSPFYLGSQETQYF; DNA: TGTGCCAGCAGCCCCTTTTACCTGGGCTCCCAAGAGACCCAGTACTTC
V: TRBV7-9; length: 12; J: TRBJ1-4; size: NA; D: NA; CDR3: CASSLSGSGLFF; DNA: TGTGCCAGCAGCTTATCAGGGAGCGGACTGTTTTTT
V: TRBV30; length: 14; J: TRBJ1-5; size: few; D: NA; CDR3: CAWSQDQGNQPQHF; DNA: TGTGCCTGGAGTCAAGACCAGGGCAATCAGCCCCAGCATTTT
V: TRBV5-1; length: 16; J: TRBJ2-1; size: NA; D: TRBD2; CDR3: CASSLRTSGSRGEQFF; DNA: TGCGCCAGCAGCCTCAGGACTAGCGGGAGTCGGGGTGAGCAGTTCTTC
V: TRBV2; length: 12; J: TRBJ2-3; size: NA; D: NA; CDR3: CASSPAADTQYF; DNA: TGTGCCAGCAGCCCGGCGGCAGATACGCAGTATTTT
V: TRBV5-1; length: 12; J: TRBJ2-3; size: NA; D: NA; CDR3: CASGGFTDTQYF; DNA: TGCGCCAGCGGAGGGTTCACAGATACGCAGTATTTT
V: TRBV5-5; length: 16; J: TRBJ1-4; size: many; D: NA; CDR3: CASSLRGITTNEKLFF; DNA: TGTGCCAGCAGCCTCAGGGGAATTACAACTAATGAAAAACTGTTTTTT
V: TRBV5-1; length: 14; J: TRBJ2-3; size: NA; D: NA; CDR3: CASSLNRETDTQYF; DNA: TGCGCCAGCAGCTTAAACCGTGAAACAGATACGCAGTATTTT
V: TRBV4-1; length: 13; J: TRBJ2-6; size: NA; D: NA; CDR3: CASSQEYSNVLTF; DNA: TGCGCCAGCAGCCAAGAGTACTCCAACGTCCTGACTTTC
V: TRBV19; length: 13; J: TRBJ2-1; size: few; D: NA; CDR3: CASRRATYNEQFF; DNA: TGTGCCAGCCGGAGGGCCACCTACAATGAGCAGTTCTTC
V: TRBV28; length: 16; J: TRBJ1-1; size: NA; D: NA; CDR3: CASSQWDLGTMTEAFF; DNA: TGTGCCAGCAGTCAGTGGGACCTAGGGACGATGACTGAAGCTTTCTTT
V: TRBV6-1; length: 12; J: TRBJ2-3; size: NA; D: NA; CDR3: CASTSGVDTQYF; DNA: TGTGCCAGCACTTCTGGGGTAGATACGCAGTATTTT
V: TRBV29-1; length: 11; J: TRBJ1-2; size: NA; D: TRBD1; CDR3: CSATGVEGYTF; DNA: TGCAGCGCGACAGGGGTAGAAGGCTACACCTTC
V: TRBV30; length: 14; J: TRBJ2-5; size: NA; D: TRBD1; CDR3: CAWTLGEGAETQYF; DNA: TGTGCCTGGACCCTAGGCGAGGGGGCGGAGACCCAGTACTTC
V: TRBV20-1; length: 13; J: TRBJ2-4; size: NA; D: TRBD2; CDR3: CSASPGGSYIQYF; DNA: TGCAGTGCTTCTCCGGGGGGATCTTACATTCAGTACTTC
V: TRBV7-6; length: 15; J: TRBJ1-1; size: NA; D: NA; CDR3: CASSFGGYMNTEAFF; DNA: TGTGCCAGCAGCTTCGGGGGGTATATGAACACTGAAGCTTTCTTT
V: TRBV24-1; length: 13; J: TRBJ1-1; size: NA; D: TRBD1; CDR3: CATSDPNRGEAFF; DNA: TGTGCCACCAGTGATCCAAACAGGGGTGAAGCTTTCTTT
V: TRBV7-2; length: 15; J: TRBJ2-6; size: NA; D: TRBD1; CDR3: CASSSLSPGQEKLTF; DNA: TGTGCCAGCAGCTCTCTCTCCCCGGGACAGGAGAAATTGACTTTC
V: TRBV3-1; length: 13; J: TRBJ1-4; size: NA; D: NA; CDR3: CASRSQGVEKLFF; DNA: TGTGCCAGCAGGAGTCAAGGGGTGGAAAAACTGTTTTTT
V: TRBV20-1; length: 16; J: TRBJ2-7; size: few; D: TRBD2; CDR3: CSARPPGLAGDYEQYF; DNA: TGCAGTGCTAGACCTCCGGGACTAGCGGGAGATTACGAGCAGTACTTC
V: TRBV11-3; length: 16; J: TRBJ2-2; size: NA; D: TRBD2; CDR3: CASSESGSSTAGELFF; DNA: TGTGCCAGCAGCGAAAGCGGGAGTTCAACCGCCGGGGAGCTGTTTTTT
V: TRBV10-3; length: 15; J: TRBJ1-1; size: few; D: NA; CDR3: CAISESTALNTEAFF; DNA: TGTGCCATCAGTGAGTCGACGGCCTTGAACACTGAAGCTTTCTTT